The clone carrying this TCR beta chain was counted at least ten times. Sequence at one end of the junction differs from germline and may be a read error. This sample is drawn from a study of T cells after yellow fever vaccination. Study-level information: With SMART-Seq v4 Ultra Low Input, the fractions containing low cell numbers were prepared.

General study findings and limits: Though it reached lower strength, the secondary response hit its peak faster, day 5 versus 15. At around 95% for CD4 and almost 90% for CD8, most primary-vaccination clones showed up again after the booster.

The CDR3 is made up of 14 amino acids. Germline-derived CDR1 and CDR2 are SQVTM and ANQGSEA. A single record per CDR3 protein comes from TCRdb applying MiXCR to the 5' RACE reads. The sample records 25,000 to 35,000 distinct CDR3 sequences, roughly 6.3% being singletons. The rearrangement joins TRBV29-1 to TRBJ2-3; D may match TRBD1 or TRBD2 (6 bases each). The clonotype was recovered from a man aged 30 to 39 who received the YFV17D yellow fever vaccine. The sequencing used PBMCs, either bulk or a sorted T-cell subset (CD4+, CD8+, memory, or dextramer-sorted; not recorded which), collected on the day of the yellow fever booster vaccination. CDR3 in amino acids: CSAEQGGGTDTQYF. In DNA, the CDR3 is TGCAGCGCTGAACAGGGAGGAGGCACAGATACGCAGTATTTT.